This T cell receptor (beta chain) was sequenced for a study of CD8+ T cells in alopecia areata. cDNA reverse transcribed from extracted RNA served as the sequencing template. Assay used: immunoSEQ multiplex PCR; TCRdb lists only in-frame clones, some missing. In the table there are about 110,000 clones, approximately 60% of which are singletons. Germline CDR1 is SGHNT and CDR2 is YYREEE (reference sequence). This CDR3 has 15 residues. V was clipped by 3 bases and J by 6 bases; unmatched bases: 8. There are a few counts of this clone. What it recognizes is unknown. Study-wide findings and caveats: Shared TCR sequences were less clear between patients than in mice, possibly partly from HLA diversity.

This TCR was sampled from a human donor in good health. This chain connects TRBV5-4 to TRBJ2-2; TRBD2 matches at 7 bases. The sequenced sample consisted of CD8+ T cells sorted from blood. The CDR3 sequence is CASSSAGGSPGELFF. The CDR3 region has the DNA TGTGCCAGCAGCTCAGCCGGGGGGAGCCCCGGGGAGCTGTTTTTT. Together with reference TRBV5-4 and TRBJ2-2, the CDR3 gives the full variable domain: ETGVTQSPTHLIKTRGQQVTLRCSSQSGHNTVSWYQQALGQGPQFIFQYYREEENGRGNFPPRFSGLQFPNYSSELNVNALELDDSALYLCASSSAGGSPGELFFGEGSRLTVL.